These T cell receptor beta chains were read from a single sample in a study of CD8+CD57+ T cells in acquired aplastic anemia. One entry per CDR3 protein, called by TCRdb with MiXCR from the reads. Of some 220,000 distinct CDR3 sequences in the sample, 30% to 35% were seen once. The specimen was sorted CD4+, CD8+, or CD8+CD57+ T cells (not recorded which) from PBMCs. All receptors derive from a human donor in good health, serving as a control. The CDR3 runs from the conserved cysteine through the conserved F or W. The D gene is left open where the match is weak. Expanded clones are given a class, and other clones once, few, many or no size at all.

J gene: TRBJ2-7; clone size: many; D gene: TRBD1; V gene: TRBV7-9; CDR3 DNA: TGTGCCAGCAGCCCGACAGGGGCAGCCTACGAGCAGTACTTC; CDR3 protein: CASSPTGAAYEQYF
J gene: TRBJ2-3; clone size: .; D gene: TRBD2; V gene: TRBV4-1; CDR3 DNA: TGCGCCAGCAGCCAGGAACGGGCTAGCGGGGGGACAGGAGATACGCAGTATTTT; CDR3 protein: CASSQERASGGTGDTQYF
J gene: TRBJ1-1; clone size: .; D gene: TRBD1; V gene: TRBV5-8; CDR3 DNA: TGTGCCAGCAGCTCGGACAGGGGAATGAACACTGAAGCTTTCTTT; CDR3 protein: CASSSDRGMNTEAFF
J gene: TRBJ2-7; clone size: many; D gene: TRBD1; V gene: TRBV2; CDR3 DNA: TGTGCCAGCAGTGAGGACAGGGGGCAAACCTACGAGCAGTACTTC; CDR3 protein: CASSEDRGQTYEQYF
J gene: TRBJ2-5; clone size: many; D gene: .; V gene: TRBV14; CDR3 DNA: TGTGCCAGCAGCCGCCTGGGGGAAGGGCTGGAGACCCAGTACTTC; CDR3 protein: CASSRLGEGLETQYF
J gene: TRBJ2-3; clone size: .; D gene: .; V gene: TRBV7-2; CDR3 DNA: TGTGCCAGCAGCTTAGCGACTGGACCCACAGATACGCAGTATTTT; CDR3 protein: CASSLATGPTDTQYF
J gene: TRBJ1-2; clone size: few; D gene: .; V gene: TRBV2; CDR3 DNA: TGTGCCAGCAGTGAAATGAGACAGCCCCTCTATGGCTACACCTTC; CDR3 protein: CASSEMRQPLYGYTF
J gene: TRBJ2-1; clone size: few; D gene: TRBD2; V gene: TRBV20-1; CDR3 DNA: TGCAGTGCTAGACCCCCAACTAGCGGGATTTCTAATGAGCAGTTCTTC; CDR3 protein: CSARPPTSGISNEQFF
J gene: TRBJ1-5; clone size: .; D gene: TRBD1; V gene: TRBV20-1; CDR3 DNA: TGCAGTGCTAGGGAGGGGGCAAATCAGCCCCAGCATTTT; CDR3 protein: CSAREGANQPQHF
J gene: TRBJ1-1; clone size: many; D gene: .; V gene: TRBV7-2; CDR3 DNA: TGTGCCAGCAGCTTAGATACTGGGAGGTACACTGAAGCTTTCTTT; CDR3 protein: CASSLDTGRYTEAFF
J gene: TRBJ1-4; clone size: many; D gene: TRBD1; V gene: TRBV9; CDR3 DNA: TGTGCCAGCAGCGTCCAGGCAGGGGGCCTGGAAAAACTGTTTTTT; CDR3 protein: CASSVQAGGLEKLFF
J gene: TRBJ1-2; clone size: few; D gene: TRBD1; V gene: TRBV3-1; CDR3 DNA: TGTGCCAGCAGCCAAAGCTTCGGACAGGGGGTAGGAGATGGCTACACCTTC; CDR3 protein: CASSQSFGQGVGDGYTF
J gene: TRBJ2-7; clone size: many; D gene: .; V gene: TRBV29-1; CDR3 DNA: TGCAGCGTTGCATGGGAAGTAACCTACGAGCAGTACTTC; CDR3 protein: CSVAWEVTYEQYF
J gene: TRBJ2-5; clone size: many; D gene: .; V gene: TRBV20-1; CDR3 DNA: TGCAGTGCTAGAGAGATCGGCGGGCTGGACCAAGAGACCCAGTACTTC; CDR3 protein: CSAREIGGLDQETQYF